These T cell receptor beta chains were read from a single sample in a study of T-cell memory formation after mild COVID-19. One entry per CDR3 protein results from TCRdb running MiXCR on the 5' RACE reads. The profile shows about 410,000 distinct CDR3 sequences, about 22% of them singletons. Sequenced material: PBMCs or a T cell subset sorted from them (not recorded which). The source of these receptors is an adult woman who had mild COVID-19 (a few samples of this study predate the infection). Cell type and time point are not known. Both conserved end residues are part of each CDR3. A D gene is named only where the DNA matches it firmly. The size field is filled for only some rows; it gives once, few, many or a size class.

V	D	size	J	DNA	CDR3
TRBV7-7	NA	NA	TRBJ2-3	TGTGCTAGCAGCTTAGGGGAGGGACAAGAGCAGTATTTT	CASSLGEGQEQYF
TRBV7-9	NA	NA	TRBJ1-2	TGTGCCAGCAGCTCCGGAGCCCGTGGCTACACCTTC	CASSSGARGYTF
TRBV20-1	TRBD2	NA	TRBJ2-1	TGCAGTGCTAGGGATCAGACTAGCCTAGAGCAGTTCTTC	CSARDQTSLEQFF
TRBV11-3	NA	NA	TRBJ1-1	TGTGCCAGCAGCTTCGGGTCGGGGGGAAAGAACACTGAAGCTTTCTTT	CASSFGSGGKNTEAFF
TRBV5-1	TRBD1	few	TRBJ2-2	TGCGCCAGCAGCTCGGGACAGGGGAACGGGGAGCTGTTTTTT	CASSSGQGNGELFF
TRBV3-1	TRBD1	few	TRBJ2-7	TGTGCCAGCAGCCGACAGACAGGGGAGGCCTACGAGCAGTACTTC	CASSRQTGEAYEQYF
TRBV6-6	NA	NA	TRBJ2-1	TGTGCCAGCAGCTTACTGGCTTCTAGTAGGAATGAGCAGTTCTTC	CASSLLASSRNEQFF
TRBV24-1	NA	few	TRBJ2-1	TGTGCCACCTCCAGAGGAGGTGAGCAGTTCTTC	CATSRGGEQFF
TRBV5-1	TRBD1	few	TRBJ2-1	TGCGCCAGCAGCTTGGAAGGGGGCGTTTGGGATGAGCAGTTCTTC	CASSLEGGVWDEQFF
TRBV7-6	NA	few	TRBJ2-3	TGTGCCAGCAGCCAAACCCCGCCGTACCGGGACACCATCACAGATACGCAGTATTTT	CASSQTPPYRDTITDTQYF
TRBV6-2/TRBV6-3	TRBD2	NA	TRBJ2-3	TGTGCCAGCAGTACGTCCTCGGGCGGGGGGGCTGGTGCTGGTACGCAGTATTTT	CASSTSSGGGAGAGTQYF
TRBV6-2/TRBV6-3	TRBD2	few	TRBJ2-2	TGTGCCAGCAGACTAGCGGGAGAGAGCGGGGAGCTGTTTTTT	CASRLAGESGELFF
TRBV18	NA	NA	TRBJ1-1	TGTGCCAGCTCACCACAACAGGTCGACACTGAAGCTTTCTTT	CASSPQQVDTEAFF
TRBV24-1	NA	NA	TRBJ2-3	TGTGCCACCAGTGATTCTCACTTAGCGCATCCTCTCACAGATACGCAGTATTTT	CATSDSHLAHPLTDTQYF
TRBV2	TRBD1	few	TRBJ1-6	TGTGCCAGCAGGGAACCGGGACAGGGTAATTCACCCCTCCACTTT	CASREPGQGNSPLHF
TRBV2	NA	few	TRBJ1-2	TGTGCCAGCACCCCAGACGCCTATGGCTACACCTTC	CASTPDAYGYTF
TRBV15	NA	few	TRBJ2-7	TGTGCCACCAGCAGATACGTTGGGGATGCGGGGTACGAGCAGTACTTC	CATSRYVGDAGYEQYF
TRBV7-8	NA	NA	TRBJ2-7	TGTGCCAGCAGCCCCAAATCCTACGAGCAGTACTTC	CASSPKSYEQYF
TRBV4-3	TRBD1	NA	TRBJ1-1	TGCGCCAGCAGCCCTGGACAGGGGGCTGGTGAAGCTTTCTTT	CASSPGQGAGEAFF
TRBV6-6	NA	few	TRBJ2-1	TGTGCCAGCAGTTACCGGCTAGGGGGGGAAAGCTCCTACAATGAGCAGTTCTTC	CASSYRLGGESSYNEQFF
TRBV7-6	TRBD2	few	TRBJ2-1	TGTGCCAGCAGCTTACCTAGCGGGGGGGGTGAGCAGTTCTTC	CASSLPSGGGEQFF
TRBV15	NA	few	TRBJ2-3	TGTGCCACCAGAAAGGGTTTAAGCACAGATACGCAGTATTTT	CATRKGLSTDTQYF
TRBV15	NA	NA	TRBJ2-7	TGTGCCACCAGCAGAGACAGGGGAGGGTTCTACGAGCAGTACTTC	CATSRDRGGFYEQYF
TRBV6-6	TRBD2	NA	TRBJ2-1	TGTGCCAGCAGTTACGACGTAGCGGGAGACCGTGAGCAGTTCTTC	CASSYDVAGDREQFF
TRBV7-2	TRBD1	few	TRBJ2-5	TGTGCCAGCAGCTGGGACAGGAGCTACCAAGAGACCCAGTACTTC	CASSWDRSYQETQYF
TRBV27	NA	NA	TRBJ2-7	TGTGCCAGCAGTTTTTTCGGGGCCTACGAGCAGTACTTC	CASSFFGAYEQYF
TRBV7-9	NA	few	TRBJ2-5	TGTGCCAGCAGCTCGTGGACCGGGCGGGAGACCCAGTACTTC	CASSSWTGRETQYF
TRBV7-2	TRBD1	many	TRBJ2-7	TGTGCCAGCAGCTTAGGTGGGACAGGGGGCATCTACGAGCAGTACTTC	CASSLGGTGGIYEQYF
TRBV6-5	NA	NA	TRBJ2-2	TGTGCCAGCAGTTACGCCGAGGAGGCGAACACCGGGGAGCTGTTTTTT	CASSYAEEANTGELFF
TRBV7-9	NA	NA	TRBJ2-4	TGTGCCAGCAGCCCGAACGTCGGGGCAGGGGACATTCAGTACTTC	CASSPNVGAGDIQYF
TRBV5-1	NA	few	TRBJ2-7	TGCGCCAGCAGCCTACGGAGGACAGCGAACCCCTACGAGCAGTACTTC	CASSLRRTANPYEQYF
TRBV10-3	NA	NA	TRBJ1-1	TGTGCCATCAGTGAGTCCCCCGCCGATGTCAACACTGAAGCTTTCTTT	CAISESPADVNTEAFF
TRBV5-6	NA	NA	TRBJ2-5	TGTGACAGCAGCGCCGACTCAATCCCCCAGTACTTC	CDSSADSIPQYF
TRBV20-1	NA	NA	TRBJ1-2	TGCAGTGCTAGAGATGTGAACAGCCCTGACTATGGCTACACCTTC	CSARDVNSPDYGYTF
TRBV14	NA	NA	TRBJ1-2	TGTGCCAGCAGCCAAGGAGTTTGGGGCGGCTATGGCTACACCTTC	CASSQGVWGGYGYTF
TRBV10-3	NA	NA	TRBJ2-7	TGTGCCATCAGTGACCAGGACTCCCCTGGGGAGCAGTACTTC	CAISDQDSPGEQYF
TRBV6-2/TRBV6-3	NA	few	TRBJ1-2	TGTGCCAGCAGACGCGGGGGCAGCAACTATGGCTACACCTTC	CASRRGGSNYGYTF
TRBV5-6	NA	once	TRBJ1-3	TGTGCCAGCAGCTTACCACGTCGGGGCCGAAACACCATATATTTT	CASSLPRRGRNTIYF
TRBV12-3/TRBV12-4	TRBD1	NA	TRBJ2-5	TGTGCCAGCAGTTTAAGGGGACAGGGGTACGGGACCCAGTACTTC	CASSLRGQGYGTQYF
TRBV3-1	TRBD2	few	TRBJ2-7	TGTGCCAGCAGCCAAGGACTAGCCCGCGAGCAGTACTTC	CASSQGLAREQYF
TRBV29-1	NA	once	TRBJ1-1	TGCAGCGTTCTGGTCCGGAACACTGAAGCTTTCTTT	CSVLVRNTEAFF
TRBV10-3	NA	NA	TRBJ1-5	TGTGCCATCAGTGAGAGGGAGGATCAGCCCCAGCATTTT	CAISEREDQPQHF
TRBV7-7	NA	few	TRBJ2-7	TGTGCTAGCAGCTTTCACAGCCAATCCGAGCAGTACTTC	CASSFHSQSEQYF
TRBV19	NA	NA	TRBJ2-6	TGTGCCAGTAGTCCCCGGGCCAGCTCTGGGGCCAACGTCCTGACTTTC	CASSPRASSGANVLTF
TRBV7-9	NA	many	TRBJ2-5	TGTGCCAGCAGCCCGAAGAGGCGGATCCAAGAGACCCAGTACTTC	CASSPKRRIQETQYF
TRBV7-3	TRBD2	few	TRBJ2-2	TGTGCCAGCAGCTCCCCACCGACTAGCGGGAGCTCCGGGGAGCTGTTTTTT	CASSSPPTSGSSGELFF
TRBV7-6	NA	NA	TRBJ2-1	TGTGCCAGCAGCTTATCCGTCGTCCTAGCCGATGAGCAGTTCTTC	CASSLSVVLADEQFF
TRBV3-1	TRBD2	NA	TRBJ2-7	TGTGCCAGCAGCCAAGACGAGGGACTAGCGGCCTACGAGCAGTACTTC	CASSQDEGLAAYEQYF
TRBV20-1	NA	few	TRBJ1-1	TGCAGTGCTAGTCCCACCTACACTGAAGCTTTCTTT	CSASPTYTEAFF
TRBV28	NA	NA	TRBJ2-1	TGTGCCAGCAGTTTGCCGGGTGGACAGGAGCAGTTCTTC	CASSLPGGQEQFF
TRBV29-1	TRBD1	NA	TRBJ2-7	TGCAGCGTTGGGGAGACAGGGGGCTACGAGCAGTACTTC	CSVGETGGYEQYF
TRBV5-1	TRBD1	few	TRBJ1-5	TGCGCCAGCAGCGAGGGACAGGGCAATCAGCCCCAGCATTTT	CASSEGQGNQPQHF
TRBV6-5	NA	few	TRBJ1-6	TGTGCCAGCAGTTACGCCACGGAGACGTACCGCTCCTATAATTCACCCCTCCACTTT	CASSYATETYRSYNSPLHF
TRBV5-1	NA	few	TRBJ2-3	TGCGCCAGCAGCTTGGTGGCAGTCACAGATACGCAGTATTTT	CASSLVAVTDTQYF
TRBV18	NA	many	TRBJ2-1	TGTGCCAGCTCACCATTGGCGCTGCCAAGCTCCTACAATGAGCAGTTCTTC	CASSPLALPSSYNEQFF
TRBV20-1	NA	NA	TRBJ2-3	TGCAGTGCTTTCCCTTACAGGGACCCTGTCGCAGATACGCAGTATTTT	CSAFPYRDPVADTQYF
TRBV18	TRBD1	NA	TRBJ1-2	TGTGCCAGCTCACCGGTACAGGGGTATGGCTACACCTTC	CASSPVQGYGYTF